This TCR beta chain was recorded in a study of beta chain features in type 1 diabetes. Markers CD45RO/CCR7/CD25/CD127/CD95/CD27 served to sort CD4+ naive, central memory, regulatory and stem cell-like memory cells. Since all of the isolated RNA was reverse transcribed, expressed TCRB transcripts were what got sequenced. An average of approximately 3.6 million reads was obtained for naive, central memory and regulatory T cell samples. The protocol was immunoSEQ multiplex PCR, while the TCRdb copy is restricted to in-frame clones and leaves out a portion. The sample lists about 140,000 clones; roughly 9.7% were seen once. Study observations and caveats: Any HLA-type effect on TCRB rearrangement remained unresolved here.

CDR3 length: 14 amino acids. The germline V gene has CDR1 SGHNT and CDR2 YYREEE (reference sequence). V was clipped by 3 bases and J by 4 bases, with 8 bases between them. The sample holds many counts of this clone. Its matching antigen is unknown. The source material was central memory CD4+ T cells from blood. The V gene is TRBV5-4, the J gene TRBJ2-6, with D uncertain. The TCR comes from a woman in her 40s in good health. The CDR3 nucleotides are TGTGCCAGCAGCTCTGTTTTGGGGGCCAACGTCCTGACTTTC. The encoded protein is CASSSVLGANVLTF. The full variable domain, its missing parts supplied by reference TRBV5-4 and TRBJ2-6, is ETGVTQSPTHLIKTRGQQVTLRCSSQSGHNTVSWYQQALGQGPQFIFQYYREEENGRGNFPPRFSGLQFPNYSSELNVNALELDDSALYLCASSSVLGANVLTFGAGSRLTVL.